The 2 T cell receptor beta chains below all came from one sample that was sequenced in a study of cytomegalovirus exposure and HLA in healthy donors (dated by TCRdb to about 2017). Library method: the immunoSEQ multiplex PCR assay. A mixture of 60 forward primers for TCR Vbeta segments and 13 reverse primers for TCR Jbeta segments was used in the multiplex PCR. TCRdb stores this immuneACCESS table with in-frame sequences only. Part of the clones is absent; in the studies checked, under half of the shortfall reflects unresolved V genes, and no reason is known for the rest. The sample table records around 120,000 clones; 70% to 80% of these occur just once. The ten largest clonotypes hold 8.2% of the sample. The sample taken for sequencing was PBMCs. The receptor source for this set is a woman aged 40 to 49 in good health and CMV-seropositive.

This clone was observed a handful of times. This chain joins TRBV5-8 and TRBJ1-1, with a possible D match to TRBD1 (5 bases). Germline CDR1 reads SGHTS; CDR2 reads YDEGEE. V lost 3 bases and J lost 0, with 15 bases in between. The CDR3 extends over 16 amino acids. CDR3 amino acids: CASSSGLTRVNTEAFF. For the CDR3, the DNA is TGTGCCAGCAGCTCGGGACTAACCAGGGTGAACACTGAAGCTTTCTTT.

The chain is built from TRBV5-4 and TRBJ1-1; D remains ambiguous. CDR1 is SGHNT, CDR2 YYREEE, per germline (reference sequence). The CDR3 extends over 12 amino acids. The V end lost 3 bases, the J end lost 1 base, and 4 bases lay between the germline ends. Here the CDR3 reads CASSSENTEAFF. CDR3 bases: TGTGCCAGCAGCTCAGAGAACACTGAAGCTTTCTTT. Variable domain in full (rest from reference TRBV5-4 and TRBJ1-1): ETGVTQSPTHLIKTRGQQVTLRCSSQSGHNTVSWYQQALGQGPQFIFQYYREEENGRGNFPPRFSGLQFPNYSSELNVNALELDDSALYLCASSSENTEAFFGQGTRLTVV.